These 25 T cell receptor beta chains originate from one sample sequenced in a study of blood T cell repertoires in COVID-19. The table came from immunoSEQ multiplex PCR; TCRdb's copy has only in-frame clones and leaves some out. The sample has about 170,000 clones, approximately 86% seen once; the top ten hold less than 8%. The source material was peripheral blood. The source of these receptors is a man aged 80 or over with COVID-19, enrolled during active disease.

The rearrangement links TRBV12-5 to TRBJ1-5, with 10 bases identical to TRBD1. The J segment lost 7 bases and the V segment lost 6 bases, leaving 9 bases of the junction unmatched. This CDR3 spans 15 amino acids. Per germline, CDR1 LGHNT and CDR2 FRNRAP. The CDR3 DNA sequence: TGTGCTAGTGGGGAGGGGACAGGGGATAGACAGCCCCAGCATTTT. It encodes CASGEGTGDRQPQHF.

The chain couples TRBV7-3 to TRBJ2-1; a weak D match, TRBD2 (6 bases). CDR3 length: 14 residues. Per the germline V gene, CDR1 is SGHTA and CDR2 is FQGTGA. V lost 5 bases to trimming and J lost 5 bases, with 13 bases between them. CDR3 amino acids: CASSPSRGHNEQFF. The DNA for the CDR3 is TGTGCCAGCAGCCCCTCGCGGGGACACAATGAGCAGTTCTTC.

The chain combines TRBV3-1 (or the pseudogene TRBV3-2) with TRBJ1-2, with 9 bases matching TRBD1. The CDR3 loop spans 13 amino acids. Germline V gives CDR1 LGHDT, CDR2 YNNKEL (reference sequence). V dropped 6 bases and J dropped 8; count of bases not matched to a gene: 7. This chain's CDR3 is CASRGTGPRGYTF. CDR3 coding DNA: TGTGCCAGCAGGGGGACAGGGCCAAGAGGCTACACCTTC.

This clone was seen only a few times. The J gene is TRBJ1-2, the V gene TRBV15; D not certain. Germline V gene data show CDR1 as LNHNV and CDR2 as YYDKDF (reference sequence). The CDR3 runs to 14 residues. Trimming stripped 0 bases from V and 0 bases from J, with 5 bases between. The CDR3 coding sequence is TGTGCCACCAGCAGAGAAGGAGCTAACTATGGCTACACCTTC. Translating gives CATSREGANYGYTF.

This clone has just a few counts. J is TRBJ1-1 and V is TRBV5-3; tentative D call: TRBD1 (6 bases). TRBV5-3 is marked as an open reading frame, function uncertain. V lost 6 bases, J lost 8 bases, and 14 bases lay in between. The CDR3 loop spans 12 amino acids. For the CDR3, the DNA is TGTGCCAGAAAACCCAGGGGAAAGGAAGCTTTCTTT. Translating it yields CARKPRGKEAFF.

The chain uses TRBV19 and TRBJ1-5; a possible D gene is TRBD1 (5 bases). CDR3 size: 15 residues. Germline values: CDR1 LNHDA, CDR2 SQIVND (reference sequence). V lost 6 bases and J lost 0, with 12 bases in between. DNA of the CDR3: TGTGCCAGTAGCGGGGGGACCGCTAGCAATCAGCCCCAGCATTTT. Protein product: CASSGGTASNQPQHF. Full variable domain (rest looked up from reference TRBV19 and TRBJ1-5): DGGITQSPKYLFRKEGQNVTLSCEQNLNHDAMYWYRQDPGQGLRLIYYSQIVNDFQKGDIAEGYSVSREKKESFPLTVTSAQKNPTAFYLCASSGGTASNQPQHFGDGTRLSIL.

The rearrangement links TRBV24-1 to TRBJ2-5; no firm D call. The CDR3 spans 13 residues. Germline V gene lookup returns CDR1 KGHDR and CDR2 SFDVKD. The ends were cut back, 4 bases at V and 4 bases at J, with 9 bases in the middle. The DNA of the CDR3 is TGTGCCACCAGTGAACCGGGTGGAGAGACCCAGTACTTC. Protein product: CATSEPGGETQYF.

The chain joins TRBV28 to TRBJ2-6; 7 bases are shared with TRBD1. J lost 2 bases, V lost 5 bases, and 6 bases had no gene match. The CDR3 covers 16 residues. Germline V gene data show CDR1 as MDHEN and CDR2 as SYDVKM. CDR3 sequence: CASSTTGETGANVLTF. DNA for the CDR3: TGTGCCAGCAGTACCACAGGGGAAACTGGGGCCAACGTCCTGACTTTC.

The chain couples TRBV6-6 to TRBJ2-7; weak D call: TRBD1 (6 bases). With 2 bases removed from V and 4 bases from J, the gap between germline ends came to 15 bases. The CDR3 covers 15 residues. Germline CDR1 and CDR2: MNHNY and SVGAGI (reference sequence). The CDR3 spells CASSYPTGFGYEQYF. CDR3 DNA sequence: TGTGCCAGCAGTTACCCCACAGGGTTTGGTTACGAGCAGTACTTC.

The chain is built from TRBV11-3 and TRBJ2-3; 8 bases are shared with TRBD1. CDR1 and CDR2 from the germline V gene are SGHNT and YENEEA. The CDR3 covers 13 residues. The V gene end was trimmed by 1 base and the J gene end by 6 bases; junction bases not matched to a gene: 0. This CDR3 is CASSLGQGDTQYF. The DNA of the CDR3 is TGTGCCAGCAGCTTAGGACAGGGGGATACGCAGTATTTT.

Here the CDR3 reads CASTPSRGRRGYTF. The CDR3 DNA is TGTGCCAGTACCCCGAGTAGGGGAAGACGGGGCTACACCTTC. The V and J genes are TRBV19 and TRBJ1-2; a possible D gene is TRBD1 (5 bases). V lost 7 bases to trimming and J lost 8 bases, with 20 bases between them. The CDR3 length is 14 residues. Germline assignment: CDR1 LNHDA and CDR2 SQIVND (reference sequence).

The V call is TRBV2, the J call TRBJ1-3; 9 nucleotides line up with TRBD1. The CDR3 is 14 residues long. V lost 6 bases to trimming and J lost 4 bases; unmatched junction nucleotides: 4. Germline V gives CDR1 SNHLY, CDR2 FYNNEI. The CDR3 region has the DNA TGTGCCAGCAGCACCGGACAGGGGGGAAACACCATATATTTT. Amino acids: CASSTGQGGNTIYF.

V gene TRBV5-1 combines with J gene TRBJ2-5; maybe TRBD2 (5 bases). In germline, CDR1 is SGHRS, CDR2 YFSETQ. The V gene lost 4 bases and the J gene lost 5 bases, with 12 bases spanning the gap. The CDR3 loop spans 13 amino acids. CDR3 DNA sequence: TGCGCCAGCAGCCTGGACTCGGGGGAGACCCAGTACTTC. Amino acids: CASSLDSGETQYF. Looking up the rest from reference TRBV5-1 and TRBJ2-5 gives the full variable domain: KAGVTQTPRYLIKTRGQQVTLSCSPISGHRSVSWYQQTPGQGLQFLFEYFSETQRNKGNFPGRFSGRQFSNSRSEMNVSTLELGDSALYLCASSLDSGETQYFGPGTRLLVL.

Concerning this clone: Distinct nucleotide sequences in the sample also encode this CDR3. The chain carries TRBV12-3 or TRBV12-4 and TRBJ1-2, with D hard to call. This CDR3 has 12 amino acids. Between the trimmed V and J ends, which lost 3 bases and 2 bases, there was a span of 4 bases. The CDR3 loop is CASSFSNYGYTF. In DNA, the CDR3 is TGTGCCAGCAGTTTTTCGAACTATGGCTACACCTTC.

The gene calls are TRBV3-1 (or the pseudogene TRBV3-2) and TRBJ1-5; D not certain. V dropped 0 bases and J dropped 7 bases, with 7 bases sitting between them. The CDR3 contains 13 residues. Germline V CDR1 and CDR2: LGHDT, YNNKEL (reference sequence). The CDR3 region has the DNA TGTGCCAGCAGCCAAGATCCCCCACAGCCCCAGCATTTT. It encodes CASSQDPPQPQHF.

V gene TRBV27 combines with J gene TRBJ2-5; 8 bases map to TRBD1. With V trimmed by 5 bases and J by 5 bases, 7 bases remained unmatched. CDR3 length: 14 amino acids. The V gene's germline CDR1 is MNHEY and CDR2 SMNVEV (reference sequence). The CDR3 region has the DNA TGTGCCAGCAGTCCGGGACAGGTGAGGGAGACCCAGTACTTC. This gives the protein CASSPGQVRETQYF.

V is TRBV19 and J is TRBJ1-1, with unresolved D. Germline V gene data show CDR1 as LNHDA and CDR2 as SQIVND (reference sequence). V gave up 4 bases and J gave up 9 bases, with 12 bases separating them. This CDR3 is built from 12 residues. CDR3 region: CASSTPGLQAFF. CDR3 sequence (DNA): TGTGCCAGTAGTACCCCAGGCCTCCAAGCTTTCTTT.

The CDR3: CASSLTESSYNEQFF. For the CDR3, the DNA is TGCGCCAGCAGCTTGACAGAGAGCTCCTACAATGAGCAGTTCTTC. V gene TRBV5-1 combines with J gene TRBJ2-1; no firm D call. V lost 1 base to trimming and J lost 0 bases, with 8 bases between them. The germline V gene encodes CDR1 SGHRS and CDR2 YFSETQ. This CDR3 spans 15 amino acids.

In its sample, this clone was seen once. The rearrangement links TRBV12-3 or TRBV12-4 to TRBJ2-2; D remains unclear. V lost 3 bases and J 6 bases, leaving 5 bases between the germline ends. The CDR3 runs 12 residues. CDR3 protein: CASSFTAGELFF. In DNA, the CDR3 is TGTGCCAGCAGTTTCACAGCCGGGGAGCTGTTTTTT.

This clone was picked up one time. The chain has TRBV20-1 and TRBJ2-5; D could derive from TRBD1 or TRBD2 (6 bases each). Germline V gene data show CDR1 as DFQATT and CDR2 as SNEGSKA (reference sequence). V was clipped by 3 bases and J by 5 bases, with 16 bases between them. CDR3 length: 14 residues. The CDR3 loop is CSASEGGRSETQYF. The CDR3 region has the DNA TGCAGTGCTAGTGAGGGGGGAAGGTCGGAGACCCAGTACTTC.

This sequence joins TRBV28 and TRBJ1-2; tentative D call: TRBD1 (5 bases). This CDR3 has 12 amino acids. CDR1 and CDR2 from the germline V gene are MDHEN and SYDVKM. V dropped 2 bases and J dropped 7 bases, with 8 bases sitting between them. The CDR3 loop reads CASSLMGGGYTF. CDR3 coding DNA: TGTGCCAGCAGTTTAATGGGGGGTGGCTACACCTTC.

The count of this clone is one. The V and J genes are TRBV2 and TRBJ1-5; D is possibly TRBD1 (5 bases). V was clipped by 5 bases and J by 2 bases, with 10 bases between them. This CDR3 contains 14 residues. Germline V gene lookup returns CDR1 SNHLY and CDR2 FYNNEI. The CDR3 protein is CASSRQSRNQPQHF. CDR3 bases: TGTGCCAGCAGTAGACAGAGCCGCAATCAGCCCCAGCATTTT.

The chain's CDR3 is CASSQDLRGDEGYTF. The CDR3 nucleotides read TGCGCCAGCAGCCAAGATCTCAGGGGAGATGAAGGCTACACCTTC. The gene calls are TRBV4-1 and TRBJ1-2, with D tentatively TRBD1 (6 bases). This CDR3 has 15 residues. Trimming removed 0 bases at V and 8 bases at J, with 16 bases between. Germline loops: CDR1 MGHRA, CDR2 YSYEKL.

This chain uses TRBV25-1 with TRBJ2-1, with 14 bases that match TRBD2. CDR1 is MGHDK, CDR2 SYGVNS, per germline. Trimming removed 3 bases from V and 0 bases from J; junction bases left unmatched: 4. This CDR3 has 18 residues. The CDR3 loop reads CASSDGLAGGLSYNEQFF. For the CDR3, the DNA is TGTGCCAGCAGTGACGGACTAGCGGGGGGACTCTCCTACAATGAGCAGTTCTTC. Drawing the rest from reference TRBV25-1 and TRBJ2-1, the complete variable domain is EADIYQTPRYLVIGTGKKITLECSQTMGHDKMYWYQQDPGMELHLIHYSYGVNSTEKGDLSSESTVSRIRTEHFPLTLESARPSHTSQYLCASSDGLAGGLSYNEQFFGPGTRLTVL.

The chain couples TRBV28 to TRBJ1-5; D perhaps matches TRBD1 (5 bases). Trimming removed 1 base from V and 7 bases from J, with 17 bases in between. The CDR3 is 16 residues long. Germline CDR1 and CDR2: MDHEN and SYDVKM. The CDR3 DNA is TGTGCCAGCAGTTTATACTGGGGGGGGTCGGGCCAGCCCCAGCATTTT. It is translated as CASSLYWGGSGQPQHF.